This record concerns one T cell receptor beta chain sequence. The target antigen is unknown. The data stem from a study of OX40 agonist ivuxolimab in advanced cancers. Study background: Patients were infused with ivuxolimab every 2 weeks at 0.01 to 10 mg/kg.

Produced via immunoSEQ multiplex PCR; TCRdb's table is partial and in-frame only. The data show roughly 83,000 clones, with roughly 80% seen just once and about 7% held by the top ten. Germline-derived CDR1 and CDR2 are MNHEY and SVGAGI. The CDR3 covers 13 residues. Germline trimming cut 9 bases from V and 7 bases from J; bases unmatched to any gene: 6. General study findings and limits: Among the nonresponders, some also had low normalized T-cell clonal expansion.

The input for sequencing was CD4+ or CD8+ T cells sorted from blood, taken in a trial of the OX40 agonist ivuxolimab. The V and J genes are TRBV6-5 and TRBJ1-6; 7 nucleotides match TRBD1. The clonotype originates from an adult with an advanced solid tumor such as melanoma, head and neck, liver or kidney cancer. The CDR3: CASMTGNNSPLHF. The CDR3 DNA is TGTGCCAGTATGACAGGGAACAATTCACCCCTCCACTTT.